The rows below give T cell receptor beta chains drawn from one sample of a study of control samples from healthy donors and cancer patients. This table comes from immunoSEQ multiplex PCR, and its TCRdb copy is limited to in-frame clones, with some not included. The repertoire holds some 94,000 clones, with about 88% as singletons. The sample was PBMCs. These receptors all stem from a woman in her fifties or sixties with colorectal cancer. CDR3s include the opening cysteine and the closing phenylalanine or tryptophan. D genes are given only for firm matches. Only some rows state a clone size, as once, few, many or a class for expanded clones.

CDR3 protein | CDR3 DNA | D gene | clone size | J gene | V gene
CASSKGRNYGYTF | TGTGCCAGCAGCAAGGGCAGAAACTATGGCTACACCTTC | NA | few | TRBJ1-2 | TRBV21-1
CASTPASSYNEQFF | TGTGCCAGTACCCCCGCGAGCTCCTACAATGAGCAGTTCTTC | NA | NA | TRBJ2-1 | TRBV19
CASSLEVRGGNNEQFF | TGCGCCAGCAGCTTGGAGGTCCGGGGGGGTAACAATGAGCAGTTCTTC | TRBD2 | NA | TRBJ2-1 | TRBV5-1
CASSEASAADWETQYF | TGTGCCAGCAGTGAAGCGTCCGCGGCAGACTGGGAGACCCAGTACTTC | NA | NA | TRBJ2-5 | TRBV2
CASSNRDRGQNTGELFF | TGTGCCAGTAGTAACCGGGACAGGGGTCAAAACACCGGGGAGCTGTTTTTT | TRBD1 | few | TRBJ2-2 | TRBV19
CASSSGGRETQYF | TGCGCCAGCAGCTCCGGCGGGAGGGAGACCCAGTACTTC | TRBD2 | NA | TRBJ2-5 | TRBV5-1
CASSPGSFGGYTF | TGTGCCAGCAGTCCAGGGAGTTTCGGCGGCTACACCTTC | NA | NA | TRBJ1-2 | TRBV6-5
CASSRQGAAGELFF | TGTGCCAGCAGTAGGCAGGGGGCGGCCGGGGAGCTGTTTTTT | TRBD1 | NA | TRBJ2-2 | TRBV6-5
CASFKGQGSSGANVLTF | TGTGCCTCCTTCAAGGGACAGGGGAGCTCTGGGGCCAACGTCCTGACTTTC | TRBD1 | NA | TRBJ2-6 | TRBV2
CASRVPIPGYGYTF | TGTGCCAGCCGTGTCCCTATTCCTGGCTATGGCTACACCTTC | NA | NA | TRBJ1-2 | TRBV19
CASTIRYNEQFF | TGTGCCAGCACCATCCGCTACAATGAGCAGTTCTTC | NA | NA | TRBJ2-1 | TRBV12-3/TRBV12-4
CATSRGGFNNQPQHF | TGTGCCACCAGCAGAGGAGGGTTTAACAATCAGCCCCAGCATTTT | NA | NA | TRBJ1-5 | TRBV15
CASTGSNSYNEQFF | TGCGCCAGCACCGGGAGCAACTCCTACAATGAGCAGTTCTTC | NA | once | TRBJ2-1 | TRBV10-2
CASSDSDNNEQFF | TGTGCCAGCAGTGACTCGGACAACAATGAGCAGTTCTTC | NA | NA | TRBJ2-1 | TRBV6-4
CASSEAQGSAGNTIYF | TGTGCCAGCAGTGAGGCCCAGGGAAGCGCTGGAAACACCATATATTTT | NA | NA | TRBJ1-3 | TRBV6-1
CASSGQGTSPLHF | TGTGCCAGCAGCGGACAGGGGACTTCACCCCTCCACTTT | TRBD1 | NA | TRBJ1-6 | TRBV9
CASSIYLDRSQHF | TGTGCCAGTAGTATCTACCTCGATCGGTCCCAGCATTTT | NA | NA | TRBJ1-5 | TRBV19
CASSFSWGEQFF | TGCGCCAGCAGCTTTTCGTGGGGGGAGCAGTTCTTC | NA | NA | TRBJ2-1 | TRBV5-1
CASSEQGAVNEKLFF | TGCGCCAGCAGCGAGCAGGGGGCGGTTAATGAAAAACTGTTTTTT | TRBD1 | NA | TRBJ1-4 | TRBV5-1
CASSQLDRGNEKLFF | TGTGCCAGCAGTCAACTGGACAGGGGAAATGAAAAACTGTTTTTT | TRBD1 | NA | TRBJ1-4 | TRBV6-5